Shown below are 29 T cell receptor beta chains from a single sample sequenced in a study of T cell responses to AZD1222 COVID-19 vaccine. Measured with immunoSEQ multiplex PCR; TCRdb has only the in-frame clones, and not every one. The table records tens of thousands of clones, 75% to 85% of them present only once. The sequencing here drew on peripheral blood, taken on day 0 of AZD1222 vaccination. All receptors come from an adult in good health.

This clone has just one count. The gene calls are TRBV7-8 and TRBJ2-5, with D unresolved. Germline V gene sequence: CDR1 SGHVS, CDR2 FQNEAQ. Trimming pared 5 bases from V and 2 bases from J, leaving 12 bases between. The CDR3 sequence is 14 residues long. The CDR3 region has the DNA TGTGCCAGCAGCGTCGTGTATGGTCAAGAGACCCAGTACTTC. Translating it yields CASSVVYGQETQYF.

J is TRBJ2-7 and V is TRBV24-1; D perhaps matches TRBD1 (6 bases). The CDR3 spans 12 residues. From germline, CDR1 is KGHDR and CDR2 SFDVKD. V shed 9 bases and J shed 0 bases, with 8 bases lying between them. The CDR3 DNA follows: TGTGCCACCGGACAGAGCTCCTACGAGCAGTACTTC. Protein: CATGQSSYEQYF.

The rearrangement links TRBV12-3 or TRBV12-4 to TRBJ2-3; D may correspond to TRBD1 or TRBD2 (5 bases each). Trimming pared 8 bases from V and 7 bases from J, leaving 16 bases between. CDR3 length equals 13 residues. Here the CDR3 DNA reads TGTGCCAGCTATGCCAGCGGACAATATACGCAGTATTTT. Its translation is CASYASGQYTQYF.

The chain carries TRBV12-3 or TRBV12-4 and TRBJ1-1; D is unclear. The CDR3 covers 13 residues. V shed 3 bases and J shed 6 bases, with 11 bases lying between them. CDR3 nucleotide sequence: TGTGCCAGCAGTTTGACACCAAGTTCTGAAGCTTTCTTT. It specifies CASSLTPSSEAFF.

The chain combines TRBV7-2 with TRBJ2-3, with D possibly being TRBD1 (6 bases). V gave up 3 bases and J gave up 3 bases, with 7 bases separating them. This CDR3 has 13 amino acids. Germline V gene lookup returns CDR1 SGHTA and CDR2 FQGNSA. This CDR3 is CASSFRGTDTQYF. The CDR3 region has the DNA TGTGCCAGCAGCTTCAGGGGTACAGATACGCAGTATTTT.

The chain couples TRBV6-5 to TRBJ1-2, with TRBD1 matching over 8 bases. V was pared by 3 bases and J by 8 bases, with 11 bases of the junction left unmatched. This CDR3 region has 15 residues. Looked up from germline, CDR1 is MNHEY and CDR2 is SVGAGI. In nucleotides, the CDR3 is TGTGCCAGCAGTTATGGACAGGGTGGGAAAGAGGGCTACACCTTC. Protein product: CASSYGQGGKEGYTF.

This sequence joins TRBV6-5 and TRBJ1-2; maybe TRBD1 (6 bases). This CDR3 contains 13 residues. Germline lookup yields CDR1 MNHEY and CDR2 SVGAGI. Trimming removed 4 bases at V and 8 bases at J, with 14 bases between. CDR3 loop: CASSSPQGTGYTF. CDR3 DNA: TGTGCCAGCAGTTCACCTCAGGGGACGGGCTACACCTTC.

The rearrangement joins TRBV10-3 to TRBJ1-2; D is unclear. The CDR3 spans 13 residues. V lost 2 bases and J 8 bases, leaving 12 bases between the germline ends. Looked up from germline, CDR1 is ENHRY and CDR2 is SYGVKD. CDR3 in amino acids: CAISEPSTGGYTF. CDR3 in DNA: TGTGCCATCAGTGAGCCCTCGACGGGGGGCTACACCTTC.

The CDR3 DNA sequence: TGTGCCAGCAGTTACATACAGGGAGGAACAGATACGCAGTATTTT. Translating gives CASSYIQGGTDTQYF. The V and J genes are TRBV6-2 or TRBV6-3 and TRBJ2-3; D tentatively fits TRBD1 or TRBD2 (6 bases each). V was cut by 2 bases and J by 3 bases, with 12 bases left in between. Germline CDR1 MNHEY, CDR2 SVGEGT. This CDR3 comprises 15 residues.

The chain uses TRBV5-8 and TRBJ1-2; D may be TRBD1 (6 bases). Germline CDR1 SGHTS, CDR2 YDEGEE. This CDR3 is built from 14 residues. V was clipped by 7 bases and J by 4 bases, with 17 bases between them. This CDR3 reads CASGARGGLYGYTF. CDR3 nucleotides: TGTGCCAGCGGGGCCCGGGGGGGCCTCTATGGCTACACCTTC.

This chain joins TRBV18 and TRBJ1-5, with TRBD1 identical over 9 bases. In germline, CDR1 is KGHSH, CDR2 LQKENI. The CDR3 runs 15 residues. V gave up 3 bases and J gave up 2 bases; unmatched junction bases: 2. The CDR3 reads CASSPTGGGNQPQHF. The CDR3 DNA reads TGTGCCAGCTCACCGACAGGGGGAGGCAATCAGCCCCAGCATTTT.

V gene TRBV28 combines with J gene TRBJ1-5; 9 bases are shared with TRBD1. The junction had 3 bases not matched to a gene; V was cut back by 4 bases and J by 5 bases. CDR1 is MDHEN and CDR2 is SYDVKM in the germline V gene. The CDR3 is 14 amino acids. The CDR3 bases are TGTGCCAGCAGTTCGGGACAGGGATATCAGCCCCAGCATTTT. Its protein is CASSSGQGYQPQHF.

V usage is TRBV5-1 and J usage is TRBJ2-5; 7 nucleotides align to TRBD2. The V gene's germline CDR1 is SGHRS and CDR2 YFSETQ. Unmatched junction bases numbered 13, after V lost 3 bases and J lost 5 bases. This CDR3 region has 16 residues. This CDR3 reads CASSSGGTLGGETQYF. The CDR3 nucleotides are TGCGCCAGCAGCTCCGGGGGGACTCTGGGCGGGGAGACCCAGTACTTC.

This CDR3 reads CASSKISMGEDGNQPQHF. CDR3 coding DNA: TGTGCCAGCAGCAAAATATCCATGGGGGAGGATGGCAATCAGCCCCAGCATTTT. The chain couples TRBV21-1 to TRBJ1-5. TRBV21-1 is a listed pseudogene. There are 18 residues in the CDR3.

This rearrangement joins TRBV19 to TRBJ2-1; 15 positions match TRBD2. This CDR3 comprises 20 residues. Trimming took 3 bases from V and 0 from J; bases not matched to a gene: 9. CDR1 and CDR2 (germline): LNHDA, SQIVND (reference sequence). The CDR3 sequence is CASSIGGLAGGGSSYNEQFF. As DNA, the CDR3 is TGTGCCAGTAGTATCGGGGGACTAGCGGGAGGAGGCAGCTCCTACAATGAGCAGTTCTTC.

This sequence joins TRBV30 and TRBJ2-3; D may be TRBD2 (5 bases). The CDR3 loop spans 14 amino acids. Germline V gene data show CDR1 as GTSNPN and CDR2 as SVGIG (reference sequence). V was trimmed by 1 base and J by 1 base, leaving 9 bases between them. The CDR3 DNA sequence: TGTGCCTGGAGTGCCGGGATGGGCACAGATACGCAGTATTTT. Protein sequence: CAWSAGMGTDTQYF.

V is TRBV4-3 and J is TRBJ2-7; D may be TRBD1 or TRBD2 (5 bases each). Looked up from germline, CDR1 is LGHNA and CDR2 is YSLEER. The length of the CDR3 is 14 residues. Trimming removed 4 bases at V and 2 bases at J, with 12 bases between. CDR3 sequence (DNA): TGCGCCAGCAGCCTAAGGGACGGACCCTACGAGCAGTACGTC. Its translation: CASSLRDGPYEQYV.

This sequence joins TRBV28 and TRBJ1-5, with D unresolved. Trimming pared 3 bases from V and 0 bases from J, leaving 12 bases between. The germline V gene encodes CDR1 MDHEN and CDR2 SYDVKM. The CDR3 is 16 residues long. This CDR3 reads CASSLAGRYSNQPQHF. The CDR3 DNA sequence: TGTGCCAGCAGTTTGGCCGGACGTTATAGCAATCAGCCCCAGCATTTT.

The chain combines TRBV7-9 with TRBJ2-3; D is ambiguous. V lost 4 bases to trimming and J lost 2 bases, with 7 bases between them. This CDR3 has 13 amino acids. Germline values: CDR1 SEHNR, CDR2 FQNEAQ (reference sequence). DNA for the CDR3: TGTGCCAGCAGCTCCGTGGCCACAGATACGCAGTATTTT. Translating it yields CASSSVATDTQYF.

The rearrangement links TRBV9 to TRBJ2-3; 12 bases are shared with TRBD2. With 1 base clipped from V and 6 bases from J, the junction kept 3 bases outside the gene matches. This CDR3 comprises 15 residues. Germline lookup yields CDR1 SGDLS and CDR2 YYNGEE. The CDR3 sequence is CASSVSLAGGDTQYF. CDR3 coding DNA: TGTGCCAGCAGCGTATCACTAGCGGGGGGCGATACGCAGTATTTT.

The V call is TRBV6-6, the J call TRBJ1-1; 12 bases map to TRBD1. The CDR3 spans 12 residues. Germline V gives CDR1 MNHNY, CDR2 SVGAGI (reference sequence). V was clipped by 6 bases and J by 11 bases; unmatched bases: 4. The CDR3 is CASSRDRGPAFF. The CDR3 nucleotides read TGTGCCAGCAGCAGGGACAGGGGGCCGGCTTTCTTT.

The chain uses TRBV19 and TRBJ1-6; 8 nucleotides line up with TRBD1. Germline loops: CDR1 LNHDA, CDR2 SQIVND (reference sequence). Trimming took 4 bases from V and 5 from J; bases not matched to a gene: 4. The CDR3 runs 15 residues. CDR3 DNA sequence: TGTGCCAGTAGTAGAGAGGGACAGGATAATTCACCCCTCCACTTT. As protein: CASSREGQDNSPLHF.

J is TRBJ1-4 and V is TRBV25-1; D not resolved. The V gene lost 2 bases and the J gene lost 8 bases, with 15 bases spanning the gap. Germline CDR1 is MGHDK and CDR2 is SYGVNS. The CDR3 loop spans 15 amino acids. The CDR3 region has the DNA TGTGCCAGCAGTGAAGGAGGTCCTCCCGGGGAAAAACTGTTTTTT. Translated: CASSEGGPPGEKLFF.

The V gene is TRBV11-2, the J gene TRBJ2-3; weak D call: TRBD2 (6 bases). The V gene's germline CDR1 is SGHAT and CDR2 FQNNGV. Trimming shortened V by 5 bases and J by 4 bases, and 13 bases separated the two germline ends. The CDR3 loop spans 14 amino acids. In DNA, the CDR3 is TGTGCCAGCAGCGACAGACTAGTATCAGATACGCAGTATTTT. Amino acid sequence: CASSDRLVSDTQYF.

This clone appeared a few times. The V gene is TRBV19, the J gene TRBJ2-1; D is undetermined. Trimming took off 1 base at V and 2 bases at J, with 9 bases between the two ends. The CDR3 spans 15 residues. Germline CDR1 LNHDA, CDR2 SQIVND (reference sequence). The CDR3 coding sequence is TGTGCCAGTAGTATAGGGGCCAGTGCCTACAATGAGCAGTTCTTC. Its translation: CASSIGASAYNEQFF.

V usage is TRBV5-4 and J usage is TRBJ1-1, with D hard to call. The length of the CDR3 is 15 residues. V was trimmed by 0 bases and J by 2 bases, leaving 11 bases between them. CDR1 and CDR2 from the germline V gene are SGHNT and YYREEE (reference sequence). Here the CDR3 reads CASSLDFTFNTEAFF. DNA for the CDR3: TGTGCCAGCAGCTTGGATTTTACCTTTAACACTGAAGCTTTCTTT.

CDR3: CASSLSATEAFF. The CDR3 DNA sequence: TGTGCCAGCAGTTTAAGCGCGACTGAAGCTTTCTTT. The genes are TRBV12-3 or TRBV12-4 and TRBJ1-1; no reliable D call. This CDR3 region has 12 residues. The ends were cut back, 2 bases at V and 5 bases at J, with 6 bases in the middle.

This sequence joins TRBV6-4 and TRBJ2-7, with D possibly being TRBD2 (6 bases). Germline V lookup: CDR1 MRHNA, CDR2 SNTAGT. With 9 bases removed from V and 3 bases from J, the gap between germline ends came to 15 bases. CDR3 length: 13 residues. The DNA for the CDR3 is TGTGCCAGTTCGGAGGGAACCCACTACGAGCAGTACTTC. Protein product: CASSEGTHYEQYF.

The DNA of the CDR3 is TGTGCCAGCAGCCCCCCCCAGGGGGGAGGCTTGGGATCCTACAATGAGCAGTTCTTC. Translation gives CASSPPQGGGLGSYNEQFF. The gene calls are TRBV7-2 and TRBJ2-1, with a possible D match to TRBD1 (7 bases). Trimming took 5 bases from V and 1 from J, leaving 24 bases between them. There are 19 residues in the CDR3. From germline, CDR1 is SGHTA and CDR2 FQGNSA.